These 13 T cell receptor beta chains originate from one sample sequenced in a study of vaccination effects on CD4 cells after COVID-19. Their antigens remain unidentified. The method was immunoSEQ multiplex PCR; TCRdb's version includes in-frame clones alone and lacks a portion of them. The repertoire has about 73,000 clones, 78% of them found once; the top ten carry roughly a tenth. Antigen-specific CD4+ T cells were first expanded with viral peptide pools by the ViraFEST assay and only then sequenced. Cultured cells yielded isolated CD4+ T cells after less than 11 days. Testing of the vaccine recipients showed negative nucleocapsid antibodies and no prior SARS-CoV-2 infection. The source material was CD4+ T cells from PBMCs cultured with SARS-CoV-2 spike peptides, sampled before COVID-19 vaccination. The receptors originated from a human donor who received a COVID-19 vaccine.

This clone was counted only a few times. The chain employs TRBV3-1 (or the pseudogene TRBV3-2) and TRBJ1-1; D not resolved. V shed 4 bases and J shed 0 bases, with 12 bases lying between them. The CDR3 sequence is 15 residues long. The germline V gene encodes CDR1 LGHDT and CDR2 YNNKEL (reference sequence). The chain's CDR3 is CASSPVLTVNTEAFF. DNA for the CDR3: TGTGCCAGCAGCCCCGTTCTGACGGTGAACACTGAAGCTTTCTTT.

This clone appeared once. The chain couples TRBV5-1 to TRBJ2-1; TRBD2 matches 11 bases. Germline V gives CDR1 SGHRS, CDR2 YFSETQ. V trimming: 4 bases; J trimming: 0 bases; junction bases outside the gene matches: 3. This CDR3 comprises 16 residues. Here the CDR3 reads CASSHGLAGSYNEQFF. CDR3 sequence (DNA): TGCGCCAGCAGCCACGGACTAGCGGGCTCCTACAATGAGCAGTTCTTC. Looking up the rest from reference TRBV5-1 and TRBJ2-1 gives the full variable domain: KAGVTQTPRYLIKTRGQQVTLSCSPISGHRSVSWYQQTPGQGLQFLFEYFSETQRNKGNFPGRFSGRQFSNSRSEMNVSTLELGDSALYLCASSHGLAGSYNEQFFGPGTRLTVL.

This clone was counted once. J is TRBJ2-2 and V is TRBV6-5; 9 bases map to TRBD1. CDR3 length equals 15 residues. From germline, CDR1 is MNHEY and CDR2 SVGAGI. V shed 10 bases and J 5 bases; nucleotides not matched to a gene: 11. The CDR3 sequence: CATTMGTGWTGELFF. The CDR3 bases are TGTGCCACTACAATGGGGACAGGGTGGACCGGGGAGCTGTTTTTT.

This clone appeared a single time. The chain combines TRBV5-1 with TRBJ1-1, with D unresolved. The germline V gene has CDR1 SGHRS and CDR2 YFSETQ. This CDR3 region has 15 residues. V was trimmed by 2 bases and J by 1 base, leaving 12 bases between them. CDR3: CASSFSGPSNTEAFF. DNA of the CDR3: TGCGCCAGCAGCTTTTCCGGACCCTCGAACACTGAAGCTTTCTTT.

The V gene is TRBV4-2, the J gene TRBJ1-2; 8 nucleotides agree with TRBD1. The trim removed 1 base at V and 6 bases at J, leaving 13 bases unmatched. This CDR3 comprises 17 residues. The germline V gene has CDR1 LGHNA and CDR2 YNFKEQ. The CDR3 sequence is CASSQGGGQGEVNGYTF. As DNA, the CDR3 is TGTGCCAGCAGCCAAGGAGGAGGACAGGGAGAGGTGAATGGCTACACCTTC.

This rearrangement joins TRBV7-2 to TRBJ2-5; a weak D match, TRBD1 (6 bases). V was cut by 5 bases and J by 2 bases, with 9 bases left in between. Looked up from germline, CDR1 is SGHTA and CDR2 is FQGNSA. This CDR3 contains 13 residues. CDR3 nucleotide sequence: TGTGCCAGCAGCGCCGGACAGCAAGAGACCCAGTACTTC. Amino acids: CASSAGQQETQYF.

Regarding this clone: Other DNA sequences of this sample code for an identical CDR3. V and J are TRBV3-1 (or the pseudogene TRBV3-2) and TRBJ2-7; no definite D call. The CDR3 covers 14 residues. Trimming removed 1 base from V and 0 bases from J, with 7 bases in between. CDR1 is LGHDT and CDR2 is YNNKEL in the germline V gene (reference sequence). The CDR3 spells CASSQGRSSYEQYV. CDR3 sequence (DNA): TGTGCCAGCAGCCAAGGCCGAAGCTCCTACGAGCAGTACGTC.

The gene calls are TRBV5-6 and TRBJ1-3; no definite D call. The CDR3 spans 15 residues. Trimming pared 0 bases from V and 3 bases from J, leaving 10 bases between. Germline V CDR1 and CDR2: SGHDT, YYEEEE. As DNA, the CDR3 is TGTGCCAGCAGCTTGGACGCCGGCAGTGGAAACACCATATATTTT. Its protein product is CASSLDAGSGNTIYF.

This chain joins TRBV7-2 and TRBJ2-5; 11 bases align to TRBD2. Germline CDR1 and CDR2: SGHTA and FQGNSA. CDR3 length: 16 residues. The trim removed 4 bases at V and 5 bases at J, leaving 9 bases unmatched. CDR3 region: CASSSQSSGGAETQYF. CDR3 DNA: TGTGCCAGCAGCTCTCAGAGTAGCGGGGGGGCCGAGACCCAGTACTTC.

The chain recombines TRBV19 with TRBJ2-5; a weak D match, TRBD2 (5 bases). CDR3 length: 13 amino acids. Germline CDR1 LNHDA, CDR2 SQIVND (reference sequence). Trimming took 6 bases from V and 2 from J, leaving 10 bases between them. CDR3 protein: CASRPGGQETQYF. DNA for the CDR3: TGTGCCAGTAGGCCCGGAGGTCAAGAGACCCAGTACTTC.

The CDR3 bases are TGTGCCAGCAGCCCCGGACAGGGGATGACGGATGAGCAGTTCTTC. This encodes CASSPGQGMTDEQFF. The chain has TRBV21-1 and TRBJ2-1; the DNA was not compared with TRBD1, the D call given in the table. TRBV21-1 is a listed pseudogene. This CDR3 has 15 residues.

V and J are TRBV29-1 and TRBJ1-4; D is unresolved. Germline CDR1 SQVTM, CDR2 ANQGSEA. This CDR3 region has 13 residues. Trimming cost V 5 bases and J 0 bases, with 7 bases left between them. In DNA form, the CDR3 reads TGCAGCGTTATCGCACCAACTAATGAAAAACTGTTTTTT. Translated, it gives CSVIAPTNEKLFF.

This clone was counted only a few times. The rearrangement uses TRBV11-2 and TRBJ1-2; TRBD1 might be the D (5 bases). The CDR3 is 14 amino acids. Germline loops: CDR1 SGHAT, CDR2 FQNNGV. Trimming removed 5 bases from V and 3 bases from J, with 13 bases in between. This CDR3 is CASSPGDGYYGYTF. The CDR3 DNA sequence: TGTGCCAGCAGCCCCGGGGACGGATACTATGGCTACACCTTC.